This T cell receptor beta chain was recovered during a study of CD8 T cells in Susac syndrome. A quantity of about 0.5 to 1 ug RNA underwent reverse transcription using random hexamers. A single record per CDR3 protein comes from TCRdb applying MiXCR to the immunoSEQ multiplex PCR reads. In the table there are approximately 220,000 distinct CDR3 sequences, 80% to 95% of which are singletons. TEMRA cells were enriched by FACS, while CD8+ and CD4+ T cells were obtained through a negative isolation that was performed magnetically. The CDR3 spans 15 residues. V lost 2 bases, J lost 1 base, and 4 bases stayed unmatched. Looked up from germline, CDR1 is GTSNPN and CDR2 is SVGIG (reference sequence).

Sequencing used CD8+ T cells from PBMCs. The chain links TRBV30 to TRBJ2-2, with TRBD2 identical over 7 bases. The sequence came from a human donor with multiple sclerosis. CDR3 nucleotides: TGTGCCTGGAGTTTGGAGCGGGAGAACACCGGGGAGCTGTTTTTT. This gives the protein CAWSLERENTGELFF.